This TCR beta chain originates from a study of cytomegalovirus exposure and HLA in healthy donors. As concerns this clone: Its antigen is still unknown.

PCR primers comprised 60 Vbeta and 13 Jbeta primers. Profiling relied on immunoSEQ multiplex PCR, and the TCRdb table lists in-frame clones only, not all of them. Of 100,000 to 150,000 clones in the sample, under 80% were seen once. The study, taken as a whole, reports: The authors assumed roughly uniform sequencing depth across donors for presence/absence analyses. Most of the TCR beta V segments (in an earlier analysis) were productive either about 87% or about 30% of the time.

The germline CDR1 and CDR2 sequences are SQVTM and ANQGSEA. Trimming pared 6 bases from V and 0 bases from J, leaving 9 bases between. The CDR3 spans 13 residues. The rearrangement links TRBV29-1 to TRBJ1-3, with D hard to call. The sample taken for sequencing was PBMCs. The TCR comes from a woman aged 60-70 years in good health and CMV-seropositive. CDR3 amino acids: CSVATSSGNTIYF. CDR3 bases: TGCAGCGTCGCCACTAGCTCTGGAAACACCATATATTTT. Full variable domain (outside the CDR3, taken from reference TRBV29-1 and TRBJ1-3): SAVISQKPSRDICQRGTSLTIQCQVDSQVTMMFWYRQQPGQSLTLIATANQGSEATYESGFVIDKFPISRPNLTFSTLTVSNMSPEDSSIYLCSVATSSGNTIYFGEGSWLTVV.